The rows below give T cell receptor beta chains drawn from one sample of a study of T-cell reconstitution after alpha-beta-depleted transplantation in children. TCRdb re-called the PCR reads through MiXCR, storing one row per CDR3 protein. The sample has a few hundred thousand distinct CDR3 sequences, 23% seen once. The material sequenced was PBMCs, mostly from graft donor cells, taken 180 days after TCRalphabeta/CD19-depleted stem cell transplant. The origin of the receptors is a male patient aged 10 to 17 who had a stem cell transplant for acute lymphoblastic leukemia, so the T cells may come from the graft donor. The CDR3 runs from the conserved cysteine through the conserved F or W. Fields, in order: J gene, clone size, V gene, D gene, CDR3 protein, CDR3 DNA. D genes are given only for firm matches. The listing skips clone size in some rows; elsewhere it reads once, few, many or a size class.

TRBJ1-1 few TRBV20-1 NA CSARDSGAITEAFF TGCAGTGCTAGAGATTCGGGGGCCATCACTGAAGCTTTCTTT
TRBJ1-2 NA TRBV7-2 TRBD1 CASSVGQYYGYTF TGTGCCAGCAGCGTGGGACAGTACTATGGCTACACCTTC
TRBJ2-7 few TRBV7-2 TRBD2 CASSLTLAGAYEQYF TGTGCCAGCAGCTTAACCCTAGCGGGCGCCTACGAGCAGTACTTC
TRBJ1-2 few TRBV5-6 NA CASRLKQGPPNYGYTF TGTGCCAGCAGACTAAAACAAGGACCGCCTAACTATGGCTACACCTTC
TRBJ1-4 few TRBV5-1 TRBD1 CASSLGTGGRLFF TGCGCCAGCAGCTTGGGGACAGGAGGGAGACTGTTTTTT
TRBJ2-7 NA TRBV19 NA CASRGAGEKKAVYEQYF TGTGCCAGTCGCGGGGCTGGGGAAAAGAAAGCCGTCTACGAGCAGTACTTC
TRBJ2-7 NA TRBV13 NA CASSFGFRAGNYLSYEQYF TGTGCCAGCAGCTTTGGGTTTAGGGCAGGGAACTACCTCTCCTACGAGCAGTACTTC
TRBJ2-1 few TRBV5-1 TRBD1 CASSLGGGQGPSYNEQFF TGCGCCAGCAGCTTGGGGGGGGGACAGGGACCTTCCTACAATGAGCAGTTCTTC
TRBJ2-7 NA TRBV19 NA CASSKEVRYEQYF TGTGCCAGTAGTAAGGAGGTACGCTACGAGCAGTACTTC
TRBJ1-4 NA TRBV29-1 NA CSVIQGPSREKLFF TGCAGCGTTATACAGGGCCCTAGTAGGGAAAAACTGTTTTTT
TRBJ2-7 few TRBV12-3/TRBV12-4 TRBD2 CASFTGGAYEQYF TGTGCCAGCTTTACGGGGGGGGCCTACGAGCAGTACTTC
TRBJ1-2 NA TRBV20-1 NA CSARRWGQGKSYGYTF TGCAGTGCTAGAAGGTGGGGGCAGGGGAAAAGCTATGGCTACACCTTC
TRBJ2-1 few TRBV27 NA CASRLGWNEQFF TGTGCCAGCCGACTAGGGTGGAATGAGCAGTTCTTC
TRBJ2-5 NA TRBV3-1 NA CASSQLRPRPPETQYF TGTGCCAGCAGCCAATTGCGGCCCCGCCCCCCTGAGACCCAGTACTTC
TRBJ1-5 many TRBV7-3 NA CASSLTGGQPQHF TGTGCCAGCAGCTTAACGGGGGGTCAGCCCCAGCATTTT
TRBJ2-2 NA TRBV11-3 NA CASSLRGTEGTGELFF TGTGCCAGCAGCTTAAGGGGGACTGAAGGCACCGGGGAGCTGTTTTTT
TRBJ2-7 once TRBV7-3 TRBD2 CASSPRLAGGSEQYF TGTGCCAGCAGCCCGCGACTAGCGGGAGGGTCCGAGCAGTACTTC
TRBJ2-7 once TRBV7-9 NA CASTDPVAAYSYEQYF TGTGCCAGCACCGACCCTGTAGCGGCCTACTCCTACGAGCAGTACTTC
TRBJ2-1 NA TRBV6-1 TRBD1 CASSPTGTGKYNEQFF TGTGCCAGCAGCCCGACCGGGACAGGGAAATACAATGAGCAGTTCTTC
TRBJ2-7 NA TRBV4-1 TRBD2 CASSQGSGGGNYEQYF TGCGCCAGCAGCCAAGGGAGTGGGGGAGGGAACTACGAGCAGTACTTC
TRBJ2-5 NA TRBV5-1 TRBD2 CASSLVAGRGETQYF TGCGCCAGCAGCTTGGTAGCGGGGCGTGGAGAGACCCAGTACTTC
TRBJ1-2 many TRBV7-3 NA CASSPTGGYGYTF TGTGCCAGCAGCCCCACGGGGGGCTATGGCTACACCTTC
TRBJ2-3 NA TRBV9 NA CASSSRGSDTQYF TGTGCCAGCAGCTCTCGGGGGTCCGATACGCAGTATTTT
TRBJ2-7 NA TRBV29-1 NA CSVLGGLGFYEQYF TGCAGCGTTCTAGGGGGATTGGGCTTCTACGAGCAGTACTTC
TRBJ2-5 few TRBV2 NA CASSEGWKTQYF TGTGCCAGCAGTGAAGGTTGGAAGACCCAGTACTTC
TRBJ1-1 few TRBV5-1 NA CASSSPAAGVAFF TGCGCCAGCAGCTCGCCTGCCGCAGGGGTGGCTTTCTTT
TRBJ1-5 NA TRBV20-1 TRBD1 CSAREAHRGSNQPQHF TGCAGTGCTAGAGAGGCCCACAGGGGTAGCAATCAGCCCCAGCATTTT
TRBJ2-1 NA TRBV4-1 NA CASSQAMRGSYNEQFF TGCGCCAGCAGCCAAGCTATGAGGGGCTCCTACAATGAGCAGTTCTTC
TRBJ2-7 many TRBV4-1 TRBD1 CASSQSFLLPGQGIYEQYF TGCGCCAGCAGCCAATCTTTCCTACTACCGGGACAGGGGATCTACGAGCAGTACTTC
TRBJ2-5 few TRBV25-1 NA CASSELGSNQETQYF TGTGCCAGCAGTGAACTAGGCAGCAACCAAGAGACCCAGTACTTC
TRBJ2-2 few TRBV5-5 NA CASSWTLTGELFF TGTGCCAGCAGCTGGACCCTGACCGGGGAGCTGTTTTTT